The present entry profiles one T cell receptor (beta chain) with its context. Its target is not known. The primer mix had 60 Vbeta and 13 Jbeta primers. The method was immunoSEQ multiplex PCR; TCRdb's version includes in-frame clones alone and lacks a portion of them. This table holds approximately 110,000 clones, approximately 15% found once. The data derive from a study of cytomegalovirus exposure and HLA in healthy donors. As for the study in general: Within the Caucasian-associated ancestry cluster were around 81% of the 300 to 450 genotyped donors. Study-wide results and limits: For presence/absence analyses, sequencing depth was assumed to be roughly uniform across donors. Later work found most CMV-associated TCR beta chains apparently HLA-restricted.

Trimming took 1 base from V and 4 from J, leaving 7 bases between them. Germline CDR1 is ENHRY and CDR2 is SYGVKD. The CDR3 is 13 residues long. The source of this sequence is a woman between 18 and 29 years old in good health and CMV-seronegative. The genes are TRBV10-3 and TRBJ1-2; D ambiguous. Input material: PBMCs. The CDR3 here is CAISELSGYGYTF. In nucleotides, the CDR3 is TGTGCCATCAGTGAGTTGTCAGGCTATGGCTACACCTTC.